This T cell receptor (beta chain) appears in the sequencing data of a study of T cell responses to AZD1222 COVID-19 vaccine. General study points: Baseline antibody screening turned up just a handful of seropositive AZD1222 recipients. Spike-specific TCR repertoires showed rising breadth and depth after two AZD1222 doses. Repertoires were collected only later (after the peak T cell response had occurred). It should be noted that donors were predominantly white British and more often female, and clonal diversity was possibly underestimated.

Clones were read by immunoSEQ multiplex PCR, and TCRdb kept only the in-frame ones, dropping some. The sample consists of 150,000 to 200,000 clones, about 94% of them appearing once. Points on this clone: As yet, its antigen is unknown.

CDR3 length equals 15 residues. V was pared by 5 bases and J by 5 bases, with 18 bases between. Looked up from germline, CDR1 is MNHEY and CDR2 is SVGAGI. The receptor was isolated from an adult who received the AZD1222 COVID-19 vaccine. The chain employs TRBV6-5 and TRBJ1-1, with a tentative D call TRBD1 (5 bases). Sample: peripheral blood, taken 28 days after the second AZD1222 dose. CDR3 region: CASSPVFGQDTEAFF. DNA of the CDR3: TGTGCCAGCAGTCCAGTCTTCGGACAAGATACTGAAGCTTTCTTT.